The 14 T cell receptor beta chains in this list originate from one sample, sequenced in a study of T cell responses to AZD1222 COVID-19 vaccine. Produced via immunoSEQ multiplex PCR; TCRdb's table is partial and in-frame only. The table shows 120,000 or so clones, with over 75% occurring only once. The sample was peripheral blood, taken on day 0 of AZD1222 vaccination. These receptors all stem from an adult in good health.

The rearrangement joins TRBV5-5 to TRBJ1-1, with 7 positions matching TRBD1. The V gene's germline CDR1 is SGHKS and CDR2 YYEKEE (reference sequence). V was clipped by 1 base and J by 2 bases; unmatched bases: 8. The CDR3 extends over 16 amino acids. DNA for the CDR3: TGTGCCAGCAGCTTGATGATGGAGGGGGCAAACACTGAAGCTTTCTTT. Residues: CASSLMMEGANTEAFF.

J is TRBJ1-6 and V is TRBV9; D remains ambiguous. Germline CDR1 reads SGDLS; CDR2 reads YYNGEE. This CDR3 comprises 18 residues. The V end lost 0 bases, the J end lost 7 bases, and 20 bases lay between the germline ends. CDR3 bases: TGTGCCAGCAGCGTAGCTAATGGGAACGTATTAGGCAATTCACCCCTCCACTTT. Amino acids: CASSVANGNVLGNSPLHF.

The gene calls are TRBV4-2 and TRBJ2-1, with 7 bases matching TRBD2. The ends lost 4 bases at V and 11 bases at J; junction bases unmatched: 17. This CDR3 has 16 amino acids. Germline V lookup: CDR1 LGHNA, CDR2 YNFKEQ. CDR3 residues: CASSPLGASGTTKQFF. The CDR3 bases are TGTGCCAGCAGCCCGTTAGGGGCTAGCGGAACCACCAAGCAGTTCTTC.

The chain combines TRBV7-9 with TRBJ1-5, with no clear D. CDR1 SEHNR and CDR2 FQNEAQ come from the germline V gene (reference sequence). The CDR3 length is 12 residues. V shed 7 bases and J shed 3 bases, with 7 bases lying between them. CDR3 loop: CASKADNQPQHF. For the CDR3, the DNA is TGTGCCAGCAAGGCTGACAATCAGCCCCAGCATTTT.

The CDR3 nucleotides are TGTGCCAGCAGCCGGACTAGCGCAACCTACGAGCAGTACTTC. Amino acids: CASSRTSATYEQYF. This chain links TRBV6-5 with TRBJ2-7; 9 nucleotides agree with TRBD2. The germline V gene has CDR1 MNHEY and CDR2 SVGAGI. V shed 6 bases and J 2 bases; nucleotides not matched to a gene: 5. The CDR3 extends over 14 amino acids.

The chain couples TRBV29-1 to TRBJ1-2; 10 nucleotides agree with TRBD1. This CDR3 spans 15 amino acids. CDR1 is SQVTM and CDR2 is ANQGSEA in the germline V gene. With 6 bases clipped from V and 1 base from J, the junction kept 8 bases outside the gene matches. The CDR3 DNA reads TGCAGCGTAGAGGGTGGACAGGGGGGTAACTATGGCTACACCTTC. This translates into CSVEGGQGGNYGYTF.

This chain joins TRBV2 and TRBJ1-1, with TRBD1 matching over 7 bases. Germline CDR1 SNHLY, CDR2 FYNNEI. CDR3 size: 14 residues. V shed 6 bases and J 5 bases; nucleotides not matched to a gene: 9. DNA of the CDR3: TGTGCCAGCAGACCCGACAGGGCGAGGACTGAAGCTTTCTTT. Its translation is CASRPDRARTEAFF.

This chain uses TRBV4-3 with TRBJ2-4, with 10 bases that match TRBD2. V dropped 1 base and J dropped 0; count of bases not matched to a gene: 3. The CDR3 contains 17 residues. Germline CDR1 reads LGHNA; CDR2 reads YSLEER. In DNA, the CDR3 is TGCGCCAGCAGCCAAGGCGGACTAGCGGAAGCCAAAAACATTCAGTACTTC. It codes for CASSQGGLAEAKNIQYF.

J is TRBJ2-5 and V is TRBV6-5; D not resolved. Germline-derived CDR1 and CDR2 are MNHEY and SVGAGI. V was cut by 7 bases and J by 4 bases, with 16 bases left in between. This CDR3 has 14 residues. For the CDR3, the DNA is TGTGCCAGCAAAGCGTTCATACCCAGAGAGACCCAGTACTTC. Amino acids: CASKAFIPRETQYF.

The chain links TRBV21-1 to TRBJ2-7; the D call of TRBD2 is as the table states it, not checked on the DNA. TRBV21-1 is listed as a pseudogene. The CDR3 loop spans 12 amino acids. The CDR3 spells CASSAGLAGPLV. The CDR3 DNA reads as TGTGCCAGCAGCGCCGGCCTAGCGGGGCCCTTGGTC.

The chain is built from TRBV12-3 or TRBV12-4 and TRBJ1-2; D gene uncertain. The ends were cut back, 8 bases at V and 4 bases at J, with 14 bases in the middle. The CDR3 is 13 amino acids. DNA of the CDR3: TGTGCCAGCCACGGCGGGAAGTTCTATGGCTACACCTTC. Translation: CASHGGKFYGYTF.

The chain employs TRBV23-1 and TRBJ1-4, with 7 bases matching TRBD1. TRBV23-1 belongs to the ORF category, with a function that is uncertain. V was clipped by 4 bases and J by 0 bases; unmatched bases: 11. The CDR3 runs to 18 residues. CDR3 DNA sequence: TGCGCCAGCAGTCTACAGGGGACTCCCGCTGCAACTAATGAAAAACTGTTTTTT. This sequence encodes CASSLQGTPAATNEKLFF.

This clone turned up a few times. V and J are TRBV5-6 and TRBJ2-3, with TRBD1 matching over 11 bases. The V gene's germline CDR1 is SGHDT and CDR2 YYEEEE. With 6 bases clipped from V and 4 bases from J, the junction kept 7 bases outside the gene matches. The CDR3 length is 15 residues. The CDR3 protein is CASTLRTGGADTQYF. The CDR3 nucleotides read TGTGCCAGCACCTTAAGGACAGGGGGCGCAGATACGCAGTATTTT.

This rearrangement joins TRBV12-3 or TRBV12-4 to TRBJ1-4; D uncertain. The CDR3 covers 12 residues. Trimming took off 2 bases at V and 2 bases at J, with 0 bases between the two ends. As DNA, the CDR3 is TGTGCCAGCAGTTTAACTAATGAAAAACTGTTTTTT. Translating it yields CASSLTNEKLFF.